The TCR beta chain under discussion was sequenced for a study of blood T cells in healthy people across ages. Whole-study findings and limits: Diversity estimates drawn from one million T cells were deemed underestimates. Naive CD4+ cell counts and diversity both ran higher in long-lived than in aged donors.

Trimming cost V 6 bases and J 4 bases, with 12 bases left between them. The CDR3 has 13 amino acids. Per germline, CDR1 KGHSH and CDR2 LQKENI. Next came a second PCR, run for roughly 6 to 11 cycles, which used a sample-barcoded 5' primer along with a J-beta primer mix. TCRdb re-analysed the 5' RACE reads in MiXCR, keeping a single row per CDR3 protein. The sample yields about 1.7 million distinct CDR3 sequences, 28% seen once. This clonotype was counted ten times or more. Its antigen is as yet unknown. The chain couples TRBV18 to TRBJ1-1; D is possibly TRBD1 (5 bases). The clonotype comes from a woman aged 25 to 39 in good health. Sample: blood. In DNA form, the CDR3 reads TGTGCCAGCTCCGCACCGGGGGGCACTGAAGCTTTCTTT. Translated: CASSAPGGTEAFF.